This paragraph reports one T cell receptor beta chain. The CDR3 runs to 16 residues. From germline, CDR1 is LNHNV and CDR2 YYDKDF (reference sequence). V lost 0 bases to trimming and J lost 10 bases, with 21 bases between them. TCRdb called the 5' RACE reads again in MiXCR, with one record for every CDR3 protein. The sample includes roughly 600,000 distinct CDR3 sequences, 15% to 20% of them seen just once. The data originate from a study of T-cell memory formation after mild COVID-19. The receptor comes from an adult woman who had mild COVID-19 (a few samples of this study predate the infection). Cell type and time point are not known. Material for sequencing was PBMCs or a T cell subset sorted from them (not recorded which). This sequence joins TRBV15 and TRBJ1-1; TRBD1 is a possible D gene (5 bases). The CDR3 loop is CATSREGRPAVWGAFF. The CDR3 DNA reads TGTGCCACCAGCAGAGAGGGACGCCCCGCTGTATGGGGAGCTTTCTTT.